Shown below are 14 T cell receptor beta chains from a single sample sequenced in a study of beta chain features in type 1 diabetes. What was sequenced were expressed TCRB transcripts, since all of the isolated RNA had been reverse transcribed. Generated by immunoSEQ multiplex PCR, the TCRdb table keeps only in-frame clones and is missing some. This table holds over 120,000 clones, under 11% found once. Material for sequencing was naive CD4+ T cells from blood. These receptors all stem from a young man in good health.

The sample holds a few counts of this clone. V is TRBV6-6 and J is TRBJ2-7; possible D gene TRBD1, 7 bases. Trimming took off 7 bases at V and 2 bases at J, with 15 bases between the two ends. The CDR3 has 14 residues. Germline V CDR1 and CDR2: MNHNY, SVGAGI (reference sequence). The CDR3 here is CASIGGGRTYEQYF. The CDR3 nucleotides read TGTGCCAGCATCGGAGGGGGCAGGACCTACGAGCAGTACTTC.

The chain has TRBV5-6 and TRBJ2-5; D may be TRBD1 (6 bases). Germline V CDR1 and CDR2: SGHDT, YYEEEE. V gave up 0 bases and J gave up 5 bases, with 14 bases separating them. The CDR3 totals 15 residues. CDR3 sequence (DNA): TGTGCCAGCAGCTTGGGGGGGCTAGATTTGGAGACCCAGTACTTC. Translated: CASSLGGLDLETQYF.

The genes are TRBV7-2 and TRBJ2-7; TRBD1 is a possible D gene (5 bases). Per the germline V gene, CDR1 is SGHTA and CDR2 is FQGNSA. V lost 5 bases to trimming and J lost 7 bases, with 15 bases between them. The CDR3 loop spans 13 amino acids. The CDR3: CASSLAGAPEQYF. In DNA, the CDR3 is TGTGCCAGCAGCCTCGCTGGGGCCCCGGAGCAGTACTTC.

This clone appeared a few times. V gene TRBV19 combines with J gene TRBJ1-1; D is possibly TRBD1 (5 bases). Germline CDR1 is LNHDA and CDR2 is SQIVND (reference sequence). CDR3 length: 14 residues. Trimming took 3 bases from V and 1 from J, leaving 9 bases between them. CDR3 loop: CASSIPGQNTEAFF. The CDR3 DNA reads TGTGCCAGTAGTATCCCCGGACAGAACACTGAAGCTTTCTTT.

The chain couples TRBV7-2 to TRBJ2-3; maybe TRBD2 (5 bases). V was clipped by 4 bases and J by 0 bases, with 11 bases between them. Germline values: CDR1 SGHTA, CDR2 FQGNSA. CDR3 length: 15 amino acids. The CDR3 protein is CASSSRRISTDTQYF. CDR3 nucleotide sequence: TGTGCCAGCAGCTCCCGGAGGATTAGCACAGATACGCAGTATTTT.

The chain uses TRBV6-1 and TRBJ2-3; 11 bases match TRBD2. The CDR3 loop spans 17 amino acids. Germline CDR1 is MNHNS and CDR2 is SASEGT. Trimming took 3 bases from V and 6 from J; bases not matched to a gene: 11. The CDR3 here is CASSDLAGGHTPDTQYF. The CDR3 region has the DNA TGTGCCAGCAGTGATCTAGCGGGGGGCCACACGCCGGATACGCAGTATTTT.

A few counts support this clone. The chain carries TRBV13 and TRBJ2-1, with 7 bases aligning to TRBD2. The CDR3 is 17 residues long. Germline V gives CDR1 PRHDT, CDR2 FYEKMQ (reference sequence). After removal of 7 bases from V and 0 bases from J, the junction contained 12 bases not matched to a gene. DNA of the CDR3: TGTGCCAGCACCCTTGAGCTAGCGGCCGGCTCCTACAATGAGCAGTTCTTC. Protein sequence: CASTLELAAGSYNEQFF.

The chain couples TRBV11-2 to TRBJ2-3; TRBD2 is a possible D gene (5 bases). Germline CDR1 SGHAT, CDR2 FQNNGV. The CDR3 has 16 amino acids. With 1 base removed from V and 2 bases from J, the gap between germline ends came to 13 bases. Here the CDR3 DNA reads TGTGCCAGCAGCTTAGTGGCTAGCAGACACACAGATACGCAGTATTTT. It translates to CASSLVASRHTDTQYF.

There are many counts of this clone. The gene calls are TRBV6-6 and TRBJ2-7; D is unresolved. Deletions cut 2 bases from V and 3 bases from J, with 5 bases between. This CDR3 region has 12 residues. Germline V CDR1 and CDR2: MNHNY, SVGAGI (reference sequence). CDR3 region: CASSYEVYEQYF. In DNA form, the CDR3 reads TGTGCCAGCAGTTACGAGGTCTACGAGCAGTACTTC.

This clone was seen more than once but under ten times. The chain carries TRBV7-9 and TRBJ2-1; D might be TRBD1 (5 bases). V lost 5 bases and J lost 9, with 14 bases in between. Germline loops: CDR1 SEHNR, CDR2 FQNEAQ (reference sequence). The CDR3 is 13 residues long. The CDR3 is CASSSTPGFEQFF. In DNA form, the CDR3 reads TGTGCCAGCAGCAGTACCCCAGGGTTTGAGCAGTTCTTC.

J is TRBJ2-3 and V is TRBV6-6; possibly TRBD2 for D (6 bases). The length of the CDR3 is 16 residues. Germline values: CDR1 MNHNY, CDR2 SVGAGI (reference sequence). V was trimmed by 2 bases and J by 4 bases, leaving 16 bases between them. The CDR3 DNA follows: TGTGCCAGCAGTTACGGTCGCGGGGCCGGAGCAGATACGCAGTATTTT. It encodes CASSYGRGAGADTQYF.

This chain joins TRBV6-1 and TRBJ1-5; D call uncertain. Germline V gives CDR1 MNHNS, CDR2 SASEGT. This CDR3 comprises 15 residues. V was trimmed by 6 bases and J by 0 bases, leaving 12 bases between them. The DNA for the CDR3 is TGTGCCAGCAGGCAACAGAGTCTTAGCAATCAGCCCCAGCATTTT. Its translation: CASRQQSLSNQPQHF.

This chain connects TRBV30 to TRBJ2-4; perhaps TRBD1 as D (5 bases). V was trimmed by 0 bases and J by 3 bases, leaving 9 bases between them. This CDR3 is 14 amino acids long. CDR1 GTSNPN and CDR2 SVGIG come from the germline V gene (reference sequence). The CDR3 reads CAWSVQGDKNIQYF. CDR3 sequence (DNA): TGTGCCTGGAGTGTACAAGGGGACAAAAACATTCAGTACTTC.

The chain couples TRBV28 to TRBJ1-3; D remains ambiguous. The V end was cut by 5 bases, the J end by 0 bases, with 14 bases between. CDR1 MDHEN and CDR2 SYDVKM come from the germline V gene. The CDR3 runs 16 residues. The DNA of the CDR3 is TGTGCCAGCAGTCCGGGATCAACCTACTCTGGAAACACCATATATTTT. It encodes CASSPGSTYSGNTIYF.